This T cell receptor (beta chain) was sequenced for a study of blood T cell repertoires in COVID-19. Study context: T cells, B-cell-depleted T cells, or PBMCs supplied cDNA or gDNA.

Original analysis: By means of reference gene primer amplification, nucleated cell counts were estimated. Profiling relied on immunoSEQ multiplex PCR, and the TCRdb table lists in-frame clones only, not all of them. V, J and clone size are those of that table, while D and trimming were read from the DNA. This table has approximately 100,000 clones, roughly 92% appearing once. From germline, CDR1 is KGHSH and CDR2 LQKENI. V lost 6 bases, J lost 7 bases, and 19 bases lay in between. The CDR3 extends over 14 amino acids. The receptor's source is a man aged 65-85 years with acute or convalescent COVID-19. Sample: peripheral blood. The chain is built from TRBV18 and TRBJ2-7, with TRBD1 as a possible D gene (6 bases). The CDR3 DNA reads TGTGCCAGCTCTCCCGGGACACTCGTAGGGGAGCAGTACTTC. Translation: CASSPGTLVGEQYF.